This T cell receptor (beta chain) comes out of a study of blood T cells in healthy people across ages. General observations from the study: Age brought a roughly linear fall in TCR beta diversity measured per million T cells.

The germline gives CDR1 SNHLY, CDR2 FYNNEI. The CDR3 loop spans 14 amino acids. Trimming shortened V by 2 bases and J by 3 bases, and 10 bases separated the two germline ends. Primers used in a second PCR of about 6 to 11 cycles were a sample-barcoded 5' primer and a J-beta primer mix. TCRdb used MiXCR to reprocess the 5' RACE reads, holding one entry per CDR3 protein. The repertoire includes about 1.6 million distinct CDR3 sequences, around 36% of them detected once, and roughly 10% sits in the top ten. This clonotype has only a few counts. Its antigen is unknown. Sequencing input: blood. This chain links TRBV2 with TRBJ1-2, with D tentatively TRBD1 (6 bases). This TCR derives from a woman aged 25 to 45 in good health. CDR3 sequence reads: CASSETGNYYGYTF. For the CDR3, the DNA is TGTGCCAGCAGTGAAACAGGGAACTACTATGGCTACACCTTC.